This TCR beta chain is from a study of technical replicates of blood from several donors. Method: immunoSEQ multiplex PCR; TCRdb's copy keeps in-frame clones and lacks some. The table has 65,000 to 85,000 clones, about 96% seen once. There are 15 residues in the CDR3. CDR1 MNHEY and CDR2 SVGAGI come from the germline V gene. The V gene end was trimmed by 6 bases and the J gene end by 7 bases; junction bases not matched to a gene: 11. The sample comprised T cells isolated from PBMCs. The chain links TRBV6-5 to TRBJ2-2; 7 bases fit TRBD2. This TCR was recovered from a human donor in good health. CDR3 region: CASRQLRGGVGELFF. In DNA form, the CDR3 reads TGTGCCAGCAGGCAACTACGGGGAGGGGTCGGGGAGCTGTTTTTT.